This paragraph covers one T cell receptor beta chain sequence. What it binds is not known. The primer mix had 60 Vbeta and 13 Jbeta primers. Produced via immunoSEQ multiplex PCR; TCRdb's table is partial and in-frame only. The table records some 200,000 clones, around four fifths of them present only once. The data are from a study of cytomegalovirus exposure and HLA in healthy donors. General study findings and limits: It was shown in a later analysis that HLA-associated TCR beta chains were more clonally expanded than other, equally common chains. In a later analysis, common viral pathogens appeared linked to several of the most significant clusters.

Germline V CDR1 and CDR2: PRHDT, FYEKMQ (reference sequence). The V gene end was trimmed by 5 bases and the J gene end by 4 bases; junction bases not matched to a gene: 3. The CDR3 is 13 residues long. The clonotype was recovered from a woman in her 50s in good health and CMV-seropositive. The specimen sequenced was PBMCs. The chain has TRBV13 and TRBJ1-2; 8 bases line up with TRBD1. The CDR3 nucleotides are TGTGCCAGCAGCACCGGGACAGGCTATGGCTACACCTTC. It is translated as CASSTGTGYGYTF.